This T cell receptor (beta chain) was profiled in a study of blood T cell repertoires in COVID-19 (dated by TCRdb to between 2020 and 2021). Background on the whole study: Samples from collaborators originated in the United States, Italy and Spain and spanned both the acute and convalescent phases of COVID-19. The material from the prospective study consisted of cDNA or gDNA derived from T cells, B-cell-depleted T cells, or PBMCs. The dataset comprised deeply sampled blood TCRbeta repertoires from subjects exposed to, actively infected with, or recovered from COVID-19. The repertoires were released in a freely available public database intended as a resource for research on the immune response to SARS-CoV-2. Samples were obtained from the ongoing ImmuneRACE study (first 160 participants) and from some 1,300 subjects provided by 6 global collaborators. The sample metadata nearly always contained a de-identified subject ID, COVID-19 status, age in years and sex. Where available, HLA class I and class II types were taken from metadata supplied by the sample provider and were not determined by assay-based typing. General conclusions and limits of the study: Clinical and demographic metadata were provided uncurated, with the amount varying by source and participant.

TCRbeta CDR3 regions were amplified from genomic DNA using the immunoSEQ Assay, a bias-controlled multiplex PCR. The study's processing was this. The number of nucleated cells in each sample was estimated from the amplification of reference gene primers within the assay. To quantify the absolute abundance of each unique TCRbeta CDR3 rearrangement, sequence reads were collapsed and filtered. For each sample, productive Simpson clonality was calculated as the square root of Simpson's diversity index across productive rearrangements. In TCRdb, the immuneACCESS table is reduced to in-frame sequences with V and J assigned. These tables do not hold every clone; where another copy was compared, an unresolved V gene accounts for under half, and the others remain unexplained. That table gives V, J and clone size, and the DNA gave D and trimming. The sample yields roughly 30,000 clones; 93% were counted once. 4% to 6.5% of the sample rests with the top ten.

Regarding this clone: The antigen it recognizes is unknown. Per-nucleotide qualities are absent, and no much larger clonotype sits a single base away.

Collaborating institutions collected whole blood in K2EDTA tubes following their own protocols. For TCRbeta analysis, collaborators shipped samples in one of three forms: frozen whole blood, isolated PBMCs, or DNA extracted from either of those sample types. The origin of this receptor is a human donor in a cohort sampled during active COVID-19. The sample consisted of peripheral blood.

The nucleotide sequence reads TGTGCCAGCAGACGCGACATGAACACTGAAGCTTTCTTT. Its coded protein is CASRRDMNTEAFF. The rearrangement joined TRBV4-2 to TRBJ1-1; the D gene remains uncertain. Trimming takes 6 bases from V and 0 bases from J, and the germline ends sit 8 bases apart. Reading the germline V gene gives CDR1 LGHNA and CDR2 YNFKEQ. Measured from the cysteine to the phenylalanine, the CDR3 is 13 residues long. The sequence is cut down to CDR3 DNA, 39 bases in frame from base 1.